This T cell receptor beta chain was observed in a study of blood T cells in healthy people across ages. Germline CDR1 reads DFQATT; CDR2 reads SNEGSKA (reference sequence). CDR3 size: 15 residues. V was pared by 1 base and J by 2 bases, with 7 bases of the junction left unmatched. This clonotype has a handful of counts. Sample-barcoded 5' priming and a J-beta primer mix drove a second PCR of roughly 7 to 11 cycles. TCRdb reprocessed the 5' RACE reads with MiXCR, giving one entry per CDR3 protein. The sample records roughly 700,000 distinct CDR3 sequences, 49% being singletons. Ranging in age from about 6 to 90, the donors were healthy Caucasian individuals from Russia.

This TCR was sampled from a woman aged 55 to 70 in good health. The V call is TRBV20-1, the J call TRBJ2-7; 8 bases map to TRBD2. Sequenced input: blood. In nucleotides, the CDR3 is TGCAGTGCTAGAGCGGCAGTAGCGGGAACCTACGAGCAGTACTTC. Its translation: CSARAAVAGTYEQYF.